This TCR beta chain was obtained from a study of shared clonotypes between healthy human individuals. Overall study context: For every donor, three CD4 naive, three CD4 memory, two CD8 naive and one CD8 memory plates were used.

Study observations and caveats: Memory subsets generally showed smaller estimated richness than naive subsets did. All-four-donor shared clonotypes had higher generation probabilities than non-shared clonotypes did.

From germline, CDR1 is MDHEN and CDR2 SYDVKM. The CDR3 is 12 amino acids. The ends lost 6 bases at V and 12 bases at J; junction bases unmatched: 9. Concerning this clone: As yet, its antigen is unknown.

Only in-frame clones appear in the TCRdb table, and some are missing; sequencing was by immunoSEQ multiplex PCR. The table has around 1.4 million clones, 98% to 99% seen once. The source of this sequence is a man aged 25-40 years in good health. This chain connects TRBV28 to TRBJ2-5, with 8 bases fitting TRBD2. The sequenced sample was naive CD4+ T cells sorted from blood. Documented subset: CD45RA+ positively selected. The CDR3 spells CASSPTGGTKYF. In DNA, the CDR3 is TGTGCCAGCAGCCCGACGGGGGGGACTAAGTACTTC. The full variable domain, rest sourced from reference TRBV28 and TRBJ2-5, is DVKVTQSSRYLVKRTGEKVFLECVQDMDHENMFWYRQDPGLGLRLIYFSYDVKMKEKGDIPEGYSVSREKKERFSLILESASTNQTSMYLCASSPTGGTKYFGPGTRLLVL.